Listed here are 5 T cell receptor beta chains from one sample, sequenced in a study of blood T cells in healthy people across ages. Using a J-beta primer mix together with a sample-barcoded 5' primer, a second PCR was run for roughly 6 to 11 cycles. TCRdb itself ran the 5' RACE reads through MiXCR, one entry per CDR3 protein. The sample has about 1.8 million distinct CDR3 sequences, 49% seen once. Sequencing used blood. Source of these receptors: a woman aged 40 to 55 in good health.

V is TRBV20-1 and J is TRBJ1-5; D is unresolved. With 0 bases removed from V and 4 bases from J, the gap between germline ends came to 7 bases. CDR1 and CDR2 from the germline V gene are DFQATT and SNEGSKA (reference sequence). The CDR3 contains 13 residues. The DNA of the CDR3 is TGCAGTGCTAGAGATTACTGGAATCAGCCCCAGCATTTT. Translation gives CSARDYWNQPQHF.

This clonotype occurred a few times. The chain employs TRBV14 and TRBJ2-1; D is ambiguous. Germline CDR1 reads SGHDN; CDR2 reads FVKESK. There are 15 residues in the CDR3. V gave up 7 bases and J gave up 2 bases, with 15 bases separating them. The CDR3 is CASNIIGQPYNEQFF. DNA for the CDR3: TGTGCCAGCAACATTATTGGGCAACCCTACAATGAGCAGTTCTTC.

V and J are TRBV5-1 and TRBJ2-7; TRBD1 or TRBD2 may be the D gene (5 bases each). Germline V gives CDR1 SGHRS, CDR2 YFSETQ. V was cut by 4 bases and J by 1 base, with 15 bases left in between. This CDR3 comprises 15 residues. The chain's CDR3 is CASSGPGRKSYEQYF. In DNA form, the CDR3 reads TGCGCCAGCAGCGGACCGGGACGGAAGTCCTACGAGCAGTACTTC.

This clonotype was observed a few times. V and J are TRBV7-2 and TRBJ2-1; a weak D match, TRBD2 (5 bases). V was cut by 3 bases and J by 7 bases, with 13 bases left in between. This CDR3 has 14 amino acids. Germline loops: CDR1 SGHTA, CDR2 FQGNSA. CDR3: CASSFANPGNEQFF. CDR3 coding DNA: TGTGCCAGCAGCTTTGCTAATCCGGGGAATGAGCAGTTCTTC.

V usage is TRBV7-3 and J usage is TRBJ2-6, with D possibly matching TRBD2 (5 bases). In germline, CDR1 is SGHTA, CDR2 FQGTGA. V was cut by 5 bases and J by 0 bases, with 14 bases left in between. The CDR3 totals 17 residues. The CDR3 DNA reads TGTGCCAGCAGCCCTCACGGCGGGCACTCTGGGGCCAACGTCCTGACTTTC. This codes for CASSPHGGHSGANVLTF.